Presented here are 7 T cell receptor beta chains from one specimen sequenced in a study of T-cell memory formation after mild COVID-19 (dated by TCRdb to about 2021). Receptors were amplified or captured by 5' RACE. The sequencing machine was an Illumina NovaSeq 6000. Starting from the raw public reads, TCRdb applied fastp trimming at Q25, assembled clones with MiXCR and retained in-frame beta chains. Rows are unified per CDR3 protein, each entry keeping the most common DNA and genes. The sample table records more than 120,000 distinct CDR3 sequences; about 6.1% of these occur just once. The top ten constitute 2% to 2.5% of the sample. The sequencing sample was made of PBMCs or a T cell subset sorted from them (not recorded which). These receptors were collected from an adult woman who had mild COVID-19 (a few samples of this study predate the infection). The sample titles of this study are shuffled in the database, so cell type and time point are left out; the donor was told from shared clones.

This clonotype rates as medium-sized (0.01 to 0.1%). The chain recombines TRBV18 with TRBJ1-1, with 8 bases aligning to TRBD1. This CDR3 contains 14 residues. With V trimmed by 3 bases and J by 2 bases, 2 bases remained unmatched. Germline CDR1 KGHSH, CDR2 LQKENI. This CDR3 is CASSPDRVNTEAFF. The CDR3 region has the DNA TGTGCCAGCTCACCGGACAGGGTCAACACTGAAGCTTTCTTT. The variable domain in full, completed from reference TRBV18 and TRBJ1-1, reads NAGVMQNPRHLVRRRGQEARLRCSPMKGHSHVYWYRQLPEEGLKFMVYLQKENIIDESGMPKERFSAEFPKEGPSILRIQQVVRGDSAAYFCASSPDRVNTEAFFGQGTRLTVV.

At least ten counts were recorded for this clonotype. The chain employs TRBV7-7 and TRBJ2-2, with no clear D. Germline V lookup: CDR1 SSHAT, CDR2 FNYEAQ (reference sequence). This CDR3 spans 14 amino acids. Trimming shortened V by 5 bases and J by 2 bases, and 9 bases separated the two germline ends. The DNA of the CDR3 is TGTGCCAGCAGCCCCAGTCCTAACACCGGGGAGCTGTTTTTT. Protein sequence: CASSPSPNTGELFF.

This clonotype was counted many times. The chain is built from TRBV12-3 or TRBV12-4 and TRBJ2-7, with D tentatively TRBD1 (6 bases). V gave up 2 bases and J gave up 0 bases, with 11 bases separating them. The CDR3 runs 15 residues. The CDR3 sequence: CASSLSTGSSYEQYF. CDR3 in DNA: TGTGCCAGCAGTTTAAGCACAGGGAGCTCCTACGAGCAGTACTTC.

This clonotype appeared a few times. This chain joins TRBV11-1 and TRBJ2-1; 10 positions agree with TRBD2. The trim removed 5 bases at V and 8 bases at J, leaving 9 bases unmatched. The CDR3 is 15 residues long. CDR1 SGHAT and CDR2 FQDESV come from the germline V gene (reference sequence). The CDR3 nucleotides are TGTGCCAGCAGCCCGAGAAGCGGGAGGGTCGATGAGCAGTTCTTC. This encodes CASSPRSGRVDEQFF.

In this sample, this clonotype turned up a few times. The chain couples TRBV27 to TRBJ1-1; no definite D call. Germline V gives CDR1 MNHEY, CDR2 SMNVEV (reference sequence). V was trimmed by 2 bases and J by 0 bases, leaving 7 bases between them. The CDR3 contains 14 residues. DNA for the CDR3: TGTGCCAGCAGTTTAGGAGGTATGAACACTGAAGCTTTCTTT. It specifies CASSLGGMNTEAFF.

The rearrangement uses TRBV7-9 and TRBJ1-1, with TRBD1 as a possible D gene (5 bases). The germline V gene encodes CDR1 SEHNR and CDR2 FQNEAQ (reference sequence). Trimming pared 5 bases from V and 5 bases from J, leaving 21 bases between. CDR3 size: 16 residues. The CDR3 here is CASSPPVRDGRTEAFF. DNA of the CDR3: TGTGCCAGCAGCCCCCCCGTCAGGGATGGTCGGACTGAAGCTTTCTTT.

The chain combines TRBV7-2 with TRBJ2-7; no firm D call. CDR1 is SGHTA and CDR2 is FQGNSA in the germline V gene. Trimming removed 1 base at V and 2 bases at J, with 12 bases between. The CDR3 spans 15 residues. The CDR3 protein is CASSLEAQPAYEQYF. CDR3 coding DNA: TGTGCCAGCAGCTTAGAGGCCCAGCCGGCCTACGAGCAGTACTTC.